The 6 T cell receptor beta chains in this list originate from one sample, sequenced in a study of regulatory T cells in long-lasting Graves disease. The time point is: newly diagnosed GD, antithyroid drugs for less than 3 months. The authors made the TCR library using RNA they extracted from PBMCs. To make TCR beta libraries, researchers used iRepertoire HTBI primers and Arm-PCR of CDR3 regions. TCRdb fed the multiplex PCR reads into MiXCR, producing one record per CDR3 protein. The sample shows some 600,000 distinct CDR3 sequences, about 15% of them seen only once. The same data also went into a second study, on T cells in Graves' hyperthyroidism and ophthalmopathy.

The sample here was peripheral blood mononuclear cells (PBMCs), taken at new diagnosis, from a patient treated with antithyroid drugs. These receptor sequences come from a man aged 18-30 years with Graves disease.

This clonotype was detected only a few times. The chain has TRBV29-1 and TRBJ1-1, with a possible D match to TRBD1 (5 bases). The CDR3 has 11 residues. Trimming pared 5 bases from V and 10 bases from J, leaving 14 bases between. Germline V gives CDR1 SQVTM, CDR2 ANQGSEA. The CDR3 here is CSVLGGEGAFF. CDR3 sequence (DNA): TGCAGCGTTTTGGGGGGGGAAGGAGCTTTCTTT. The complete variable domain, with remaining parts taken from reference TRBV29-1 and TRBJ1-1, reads SAVISQKPSRDICQRGTSLTIQCQVDSQVTMMFWYRQQPGQSLTLIATANQGSEATYESGFVIDKFPISRPNLTFSTLTVSNMSPEDSSIYLCSVLGGEGAFFGQGTRLTVV.

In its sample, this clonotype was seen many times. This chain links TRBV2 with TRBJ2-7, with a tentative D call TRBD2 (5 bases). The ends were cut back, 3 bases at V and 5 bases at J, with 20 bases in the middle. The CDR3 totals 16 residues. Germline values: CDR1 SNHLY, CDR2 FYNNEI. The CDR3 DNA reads TGTGCCAGCAGTGACCTTGCCCGGGGTATTCCCCACGAGCAGTACTTC. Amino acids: CASSDLARGIPHEQYF.

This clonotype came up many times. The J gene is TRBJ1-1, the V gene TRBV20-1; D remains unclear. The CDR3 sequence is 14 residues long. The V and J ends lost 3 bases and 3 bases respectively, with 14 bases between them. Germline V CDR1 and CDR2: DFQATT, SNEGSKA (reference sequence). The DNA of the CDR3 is TGCAGTGCTAGCCAATCTTTTGTATACACTGAAGCTTTCTTT. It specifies CSASQSFVYTEAFF.

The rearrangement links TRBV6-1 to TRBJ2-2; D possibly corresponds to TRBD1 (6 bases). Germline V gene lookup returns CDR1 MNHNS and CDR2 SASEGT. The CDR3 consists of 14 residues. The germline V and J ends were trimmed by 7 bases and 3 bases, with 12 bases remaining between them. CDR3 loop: CASTPQGYTGELFF. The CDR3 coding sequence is TGTGCCAGCACACCCCAGGGGTACACCGGGGAGCTGTTTTTT.

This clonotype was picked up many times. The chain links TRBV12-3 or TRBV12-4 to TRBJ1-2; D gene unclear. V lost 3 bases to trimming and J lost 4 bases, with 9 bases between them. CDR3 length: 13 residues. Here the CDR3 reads CASSLIRSYGYTF. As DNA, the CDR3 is TGTGCCAGCAGTTTGATCAGGAGCTATGGCTACACCTTC.

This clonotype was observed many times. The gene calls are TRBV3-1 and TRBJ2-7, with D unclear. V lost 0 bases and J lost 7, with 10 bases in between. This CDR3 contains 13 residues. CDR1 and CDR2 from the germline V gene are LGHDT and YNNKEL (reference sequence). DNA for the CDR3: TGTGCCAGCAGCCAAGATCTGATCGGGGAGCAGTACTTC. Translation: CASSQDLIGEQYF.